The rows below give T cell receptor beta chains drawn from one sample of a study of T-cell reconstitution after alpha-beta-depleted transplantation in children. TCRdb ran MiXCR on the PCR reads and lists one entry per CDR3 protein. The table includes tens of thousands of distinct CDR3 sequences, roughly a sixth detected once. The sequences come from PBMCs, mostly from graft donor cells, collected 60 days after TCRalphabeta/CD19-depleted stem cell transplant. All receptors come from a male patient between 2 and 10 years old who had a stem cell transplant for acute lymphoblastic leukemia, so the T cells may come from the graft donor. The CDR3 runs from the conserved cysteine through the conserved F or W. The D gene is left open where the match is weak. Clone size is not always given. Where it is, it says once, few, many or a class for expanded clones.

>-|TRBJ2-6|TRBV6-1|many
TGTGCCAGCAGATTCAGGGGATCTGGGGCCAACGTCCTGACTTTC
CASRFRGSGANVLTF
>-|TRBJ1-3|TRBV3-1|-
TGTGCCAGCAGCCAAGATAGCGTCTCTGGAAACACCATATATTTT
CASSQDSVSGNTIYF
>-|TRBJ2-7|TRBV20-1|few
TGCAGTGCTAGAGAGGGGGGCTCCTACGAGCAGTACTTC
CSAREGGSYEQYF
>-|TRBJ2-7|TRBV20-1|-
TGCAGTGCTTCCCGGGACGTCTCCTACGAGCAGTACTTC
CSASRDVSYEQYF
>TRBD1|TRBJ2-1|TRBV20-1|-
TGCAGTGCTAGTCTCTTTACAGGGGAGTATGAGCAGTTCTTC
CSASLFTGEYEQFF
>TRBD2|TRBJ2-5|TRBV3-1|-
TGTGCCAGCAGCCATACTCCGGGACTAGCGGGGGGAACAACAACCTTCCAAGAGACCCAGTACTTC
CASSHTPGLAGGTTTFQETQYF
>TRBD2|TRBJ2-1|TRBV20-1|many
TGCAGTGCTAGAGATCTTCGACTAGCGGGAGTACGGCAGTTCTTC
CSARDLRLAGVRQFF
>-|TRBJ1-4|TRBV29-1|few
TGCAGCGTTGGGGTTGGCAGTCACGATGAAAAACTGTTTTTT
CSVGVGSHDEKLFF
>TRBD1|TRBJ2-7|TRBV7-3|medium-sized
TGTGCCAGCAGCTTAACCGCGACAGGGATATCCTACGAGCAGTACTTC
CASSLTATGISYEQYF
>TRBD2|TRBJ2-1|TRBV20-1|many
TGCAGTGCTGAGCGGGGGAGCTCCTACAATGAGCAGTTCTTC
CSAERGSSYNEQFF
>-|TRBJ2-7|TRBV28|-
TGTGCCAGCAGTTCAGGGGGCGGGAGCGCCCCCGAGCAGTACTTC
CASSSGGGSAPEQYF
>TRBD1|TRBJ2-2|TRBV5-1|-
TGCGCCAGCGGCCCGGACAGGGTGGGGAGGCCCGGGGAGCTGTTTTTT
CASGPDRVGRPGELFF
>-|TRBJ1-2|TRBV5-1|many
TGCGCCAGCAGAACGACCGGTCTTACATTCTATGGCTACACCTTC
CASRTTGLTFYGYTF
>TRBD2|TRBJ2-5|TRBV6-1|few
TGTGCCAGCAGTCTTTTAGCGGGAGGGTCCCGGGGGACCCAGTACTTC
CASSLLAGGSRGTQYF
>-|TRBJ2-7|TRBV7-9|few
TGTGCCAGCAGCCAAAGGGGGGGAAAGAACTACGAGCAGTACTTC
CASSQRGGKNYEQYF
>TRBD1|TRBJ1-1|TRBV12-3/TRBV12-4|-
TGTGCCAGCATCGGGACAGCCCTTACTGAAGCTTTCTTT
CASIGTALTEAFF
>-|TRBJ1-1|TRBV14|many
TGTGCCAGCAGCCAAGATCTCATAGGCACTGAAGCTTTCTTT
CASSQDLIGTEAFF
>-|TRBJ1-2|TRBV28|-
TGTGCCAGCAGTTTTTCGGACAGACGATATGGCTACACCTTC
CASSFSDRRYGYTF
>-|TRBJ1-2|TRBV28|few
TGTGCCAGCACCCTCAGCGGGGCAGGCTGGGGCTACACCTTC
CASTLSGAGWGYTF
>-|TRBJ1-1|TRBV28|many
TGTGCCAGCAGCCGAGGGGAGTTGGAAGCTTTCTTT
CASSRGELEAFF
>TRBD1|TRBJ2-1|TRBV7-2|many
TGTGCCAGCAGCGGGCGACAGGGGTACAATGAGCAGTTCTTC
CASSGRQGYNEQFF
>-|TRBJ1-2|TRBV6-4|-
TGTGCCAGCAGTGTAGAGGGACAAACTAACTATGGCTACACCTTC
CASSVEGQTNYGYTF
>-|TRBJ2-7|TRBV13|-
TGTGCCAGCAGCTTAGGCAAGCGGGTGCCCTACGAGCAGTACTTC
CASSLGKRVPYEQYF
>-|TRBJ1-6|TRBV7-8|-
TGTGCCAGCAGACTCGACCTTAACTCACCCCTCCACTTT
CASRLDLNSPLHF
>-|TRBJ2-7|TRBV7-8|few
TGTGCCAGCAGTTTCTCTACCTACGAGCAGTACTTC
CASSFSTYEQYF
>-|TRBJ1-4|TRBV7-9|-
TGTGCCGCCGCTCGGGGTCTGGGGGAACTGTTTTTT
CAAARGLGELFF
>TRBD1|TRBJ2-1|TRBV6-1|few
TGTGCCAGCAGCCGGGACAGGGACGATGAGCAGTTCTTC
CASSRDRDDEQFF
>-|TRBJ1-5|TRBV2|many
TGTGCCAGCAGGCGACAGACGGGGGTAGCTCAGCCCCAGCATTTT
CASRRQTGVAQPQHF
>TRBD1|TRBJ2-3|TRBV18|-
TGTGCCAGCACTCGGACAGGGGAAGATACGCAGTATTTT
CASTRTGEDTQYF
>-|TRBJ2-1|TRBV4-3|many
TGCGCCAGCAGCCAAGACGCCGGACTCAATGAGCAGTTCTTC
CASSQDAGLNEQFF
>TRBD2|TRBJ2-2|TRBV3-1|few
TGTGCCAGCAGCCTGGGACTAGCGGGATCCCCCGGGGAGCTGTTTTTT
CASSLGLAGSPGELFF
>TRBD1|TRBJ1-1|TRBV15|many
TGTGCCACCAGCAGGGGACAGTGGGACGGCACTGAAGCTTTCTTT
CATSRGQWDGTEAFF